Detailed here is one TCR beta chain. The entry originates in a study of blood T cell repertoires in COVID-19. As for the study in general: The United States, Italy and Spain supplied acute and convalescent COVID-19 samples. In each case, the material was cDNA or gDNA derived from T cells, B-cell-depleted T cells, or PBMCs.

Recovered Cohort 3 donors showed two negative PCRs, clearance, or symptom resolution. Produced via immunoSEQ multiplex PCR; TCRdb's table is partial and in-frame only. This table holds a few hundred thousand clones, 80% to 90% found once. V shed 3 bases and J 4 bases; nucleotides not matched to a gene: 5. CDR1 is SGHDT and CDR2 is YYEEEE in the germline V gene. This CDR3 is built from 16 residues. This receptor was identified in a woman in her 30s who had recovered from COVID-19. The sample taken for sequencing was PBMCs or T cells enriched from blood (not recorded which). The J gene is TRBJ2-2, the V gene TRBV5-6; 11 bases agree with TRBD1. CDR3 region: CASSSGQGVFTGELFF. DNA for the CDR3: TGTGCCAGCAGCTCGGGACAGGGGGTTTTCACCGGGGAGCTGTTTTTT.